Sequencing of this TCR beta chain was carried out in a study of T cell responses to AZD1222 COVID-19 vaccine. Sequencing was performed with immunoSEQ multiplex PCR; in TCRdb, only in-frame clones are kept and a portion is missing. The table lists approximately 81,000 clones, roughly 85% of them singletons. The count of this clone is one. The CDR3 contains 11 residues. Per the germline V gene, CDR1 is MNHNY and CDR2 is SVGAGI (reference sequence). Between the trimmed V and J ends, which lost 5 bases and 4 bases, there was a span of 5 bases. The TCR was taken from an adult who received the AZD1222 COVID-19 vaccine. The sequencing here drew on peripheral blood, taken 28 days after the second AZD1222 dose. V and J are TRBV6-6 and TRBJ2-5; D is possibly TRBD1 (5 bases). The CDR3 DNA sequence: TGTGCCAGCAGTACAGGAGAGACCCAGTACTTC. This sequence encodes CASSTGETQYF.